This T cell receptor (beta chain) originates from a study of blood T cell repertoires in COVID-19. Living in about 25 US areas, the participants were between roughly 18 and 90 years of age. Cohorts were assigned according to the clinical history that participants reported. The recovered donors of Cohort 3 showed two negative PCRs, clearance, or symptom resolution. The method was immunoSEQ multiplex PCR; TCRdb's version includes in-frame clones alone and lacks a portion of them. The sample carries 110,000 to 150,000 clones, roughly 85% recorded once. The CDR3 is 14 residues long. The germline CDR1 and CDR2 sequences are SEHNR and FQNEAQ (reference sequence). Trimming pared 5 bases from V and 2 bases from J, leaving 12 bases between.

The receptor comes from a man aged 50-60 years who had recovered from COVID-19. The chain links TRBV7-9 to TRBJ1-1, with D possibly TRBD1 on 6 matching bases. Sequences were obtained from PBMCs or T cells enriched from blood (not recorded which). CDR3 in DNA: TGTGCCAGCAGCCCCTGGACAGTTAACACTGAAGCTTTCTTT. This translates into CASSPWTVNTEAFF.